The TCR beta chain under discussion was sequenced for a study of blood T cell repertoires in COVID-19. Study at large: The United States, Italy and Spain were the sources of the acute and convalescent COVID-19 samples.

Which cohort a participant joined came from the clinical history participants gave. The V and J ends lost 6 bases and 7 bases, in that order; junction bases with no gene match: 13. The CDR3 has 16 residues. Germline V gene data show CDR1 as MDHEN and CDR2 as SYDVKM. Produced via immunoSEQ multiplex PCR; TCRdb's table is partial and in-frame only. The repertoire holds 250,000 to 350,000 clones, with around 89% as singletons. This sequence was found in a woman under 30 with acute COVID-19. The chain carries TRBV28 and TRBJ2-1, with 9 positions matching TRBD2. Sequenced input: PBMCs or T cells enriched from blood (not recorded which). The CDR3 reads CASRILAGQRDNEQFF. The CDR3 DNA reads TGTGCCAGCAGAATACTAGCGGGCCAAAGGGATAATGAGCAGTTCTTC.